The rows below give T cell receptor beta chains drawn from one sample of a study of CD8 T cells in Susac syndrome. TCRdb processed the immunoSEQ multiplex PCR reads anew with MiXCR; each CDR3 protein has one entry. The sample contains approximately 54,000 distinct CDR3 sequences, over 90% of which appear only once. Material for sequencing was CD8+ T cells from PBMCs. The receptors here all came from a human donor with Susac syndrome. The CDR3 runs from the conserved cysteine through the conserved F or W. The D gene is left open where the match is weak.

V: TRBV5-1
length: 13
J: TRBJ2-1
D: NA
DNA: TGCGCCAGCGTGTTAGACGGAGACAATGAGCAGTTCTTC
CDR3: CASVLDGDNEQFF

V: TRBV4-1
length: 17
J: TRBJ2-5
D: NA
DNA: TGCGCCAGCAGCCAAGTCGCCCCTATTTCAATCAGGGAGACCCAGTACTTC
CDR3: CASSQVAPISIRETQYF

V: TRBV9
length: 10
J: TRBJ1-6
D: NA
DNA: TGTGCCAGCGGAGATTCACCCCTCCACTTT
CDR3: CASGDSPLHF

V: TRBV20-1
length: 15
J: TRBJ2-7
D: NA
DNA: TGCAGTGCTAGCCCCAGAAGCGGCAGCTCCTACGAGCAGTACTTC
CDR3: CSASPRSGSSYEQYF

V: TRBV29-1
length: 12
J: TRBJ2-7
D: NA
DNA: TGCAGCGTCGCCGGGAGTGAACCCGAGCAGTACTTC
CDR3: CSVAGSEPEQYF

V: TRBV20-1
length: 14
J: TRBJ2-2
D: NA
DNA: TGCAGTGCTAGAGATACAGGGATCACCGGGGAGCTGTTTTTT
CDR3: CSARDTGITGELFF

V: TRBV28
length: 13
J: TRBJ1-5
D: NA
DNA: TGTGCCAGCAGTTTAACAGGGCTTCAGCCCCAGCATTTT
CDR3: CASSLTGLQPQHF

V: TRBV7-9
length: 12
J: TRBJ1-2
D: NA
DNA: TGTGCCAGCAGCTTAGCAGGGTTTGGCTACACCTTC
CDR3: CASSLAGFGYTF

V: TRBV5-4
length: 15
J: TRBJ2-7
D: TRBD2
DNA: TGTGCCAGCAGCTCCTTACGGGGGGGCCAGGCCGAGCAGTACTTC
CDR3: CASSSLRGGQAEQYF

V: TRBV6-5
length: 15
J: TRBJ2-3
D: NA
DNA: TGTGCCAGCAGCAGCAATCGGGGCAGCACAGATACGCAGTATTTT
CDR3: CASSSNRGSTDTQYF